These 24 T cell receptor beta chains were all obtained from the same sample, sequenced in a study of technical replicates of blood from a few donors. TCRdb's copy holds only in-frame clones and misses some; the assay was immunoSEQ multiplex PCR. The data contain about 17,000 clones, approximately 83% of them seen just once; the ten biggest clones take up about 9.5%. The sequenced material came from PBMCs. All receptors come from a human donor in good health. Some clones in this sample may be carry-over from other donors' samples.

This clone was counted between two and nine times. V is TRBV19 and J is TRBJ2-7, with 8 bases lining up with TRBD2. The junction had 5 bases not matched to a gene; V was cut back by 4 bases and J by 0 bases. This CDR3 region has 15 residues. Germline loops: CDR1 LNHDA, CDR2 SQIVND (reference sequence). CDR3 coding DNA: TGTGCCAGTAGTACCTACGGGACTAGCTCCTACGAGCAGTACTTC. Translating it yields CASSTYGTSSYEQYF.

Note on this clone: Relative to the germline gene, one junction end is altered; a read error may explain this. This chain joins TRBV19 and TRBJ2-7; 7 positions agree with TRBD1. The germline V gene has CDR1 LNHDA and CDR2 SQIVND (reference sequence). CDR3 length: 13 amino acids. The CDR3 DNA follows: TGTGCCGGTAGTACGACAGGGTCCTACGAGCAGTACTTC. This gives the protein CAGSTTGSYEQYF.

This clone was counted a few times. J is TRBJ1-2 and V is TRBV28, with TRBD1 as a possible D gene (6 bases). Germline V gene sequence: CDR1 MDHEN, CDR2 SYDVKM. The CDR3 has 13 amino acids. V was cut by 6 bases and J by 2 bases, with 10 bases left in between. CDR3 loop: CASRSQGNYGYTF. The CDR3 DNA follows: TGTGCCAGCAGGTCGCAGGGGAACTATGGCTACACCTTC.

The chain couples TRBV5-1 to TRBJ2-2; TRBD1 is a possible D gene (6 bases). Germline values: CDR1 SGHRS, CDR2 YFSETQ. Trimming took off 0 bases at V and 4 bases at J, with 13 bases between the two ends. The CDR3 totals 16 residues. This CDR3 is CASSLGGGGGTGELFF. The CDR3 DNA follows: TGCGCCAGCAGCTTGGGCGGTGGGGGCGGCACCGGGGAGCTGTTTTTT. The entire variable domain, with the rest obtained from reference TRBV5-1 and TRBJ2-2, is as follows: KAGVTQTPRYLIKTRGQQVTLSCSPISGHRSVSWYQQTPGQGLQFLFEYFSETQRNKGNFPGRFSGRQFSNSRSEMNVSTLELGDSALYLCASSLGGGGGTGELFFGEGSRLTVL.

The sample holds one count of this clone. This chain connects TRBV5-1 to TRBJ2-7, with 7 bases lining up with TRBD1. Losses at the gene ends were 1 base for V and 3 bases for J; bases not matched to a gene: 4. Germline CDR1 SGHRS, CDR2 YFSETQ. The length of the CDR3 is 14 residues. CDR3 in DNA: TGCGCCAGCAGCTTGACAGGGGAAGGCTACGAGCAGTACTTC. Its protein is CASSLTGEGYEQYF.

This clone appeared once. The chain recombines TRBV2 with TRBJ2-5, with 7 nucleotides matching TRBD2. The CDR3 has 16 residues. The germline gives CDR1 SNHLY, CDR2 FYNNEI. The V and J ends lost 6 bases and 4 bases, in that order; junction bases with no gene match: 14. CDR3 bases: TGTGCCAGCAGGCCCCTTAGCGGGTCCGGGGGAGAGACCCAGTACTTC. Translated: CASRPLSGSGGETQYF.

The V call is TRBV19, the J call TRBJ2-7, with 9 positions matching TRBD1. V trimming: 6 bases; J trimming: 5 bases; junction bases outside the gene matches: 14. The V gene's germline CDR1 is LNHDA and CDR2 SQIVND (reference sequence). The CDR3 is 16 residues long. CDR3 protein: CASRRARGTGQDEQYF. The CDR3 nucleotides are TGTGCCAGTAGGAGGGCCCGCGGGACAGGGCAAGACGAGCAGTACTTC.

The chain couples TRBV19 to TRBJ1-5, with D possibly TRBD1 on 6 matching bases. CDR3 size: 15 residues. The V and J ends lost 6 bases and 6 bases respectively, with 18 bases between them. Germline CDR1 reads LNHDA; CDR2 reads SQIVND (reference sequence). CDR3 DNA: TGTGCCAGTAGACTTAGCGGGGGCTGGGGTCAGCCCCAGCATTTT. Its translation is CASRLSGGWGQPQHF.

This clone was counted between two and nine times. The chain joins TRBV19 to TRBJ2-5, with TRBD2 identical over 10 bases. With V trimmed by 0 bases and J by 6 bases, 7 bases remained unmatched. This CDR3 region has 16 residues. Germline CDR1 LNHDA, CDR2 SQIVND (reference sequence). The CDR3 DNA is TGTGCCAGTAGTATAGACCCAGCGGGAGGGGTCCAGACCCAGTACTTC. Its translation is CASSIDPAGGVQTQYF.

V usage is TRBV23-1 and J usage is TRBJ2-7; 11 nucleotides agree with TRBD1. TRBV23-1 is reported as an ORF; its role is uncertain. V gave up 2 bases and J gave up 5 bases; unmatched junction bases: 8. The CDR3 contains 16 residues. CDR3 in amino acids: CASSQRRDRGFHEQYF. The CDR3 DNA reads TGCGCCAGCAGTCAACGCCGGGACAGGGGGTTCCACGAGCAGTACTTC.

The J gene is TRBJ2-1, the V gene TRBV27; D perhaps matches TRBD1 (7 bases). The CDR3 contains 15 residues. Trimming left V 8 bases short and J 8 bases short, with 22 bases between. From germline, CDR1 is MNHEY and CDR2 SMNVEV (reference sequence). DNA of the CDR3: TGTGCCAGCCAACCTAGGGGGCAGGGCGGGGATGAGCAGTTCTTC. Amino acids: CASQPRGQGGDEQFF.

The genes are TRBV7-2 and TRBJ2-7; the match to TRBD1 covers 7 bases. From germline, CDR1 is SGHTA and CDR2 FQGNSA. This CDR3 is 16 amino acids long. Trimming took 2 bases from V and 6 from J; bases not matched to a gene: 13. The CDR3 loop reads CASSLQWDSPAGEQYF. In DNA form, the CDR3 reads TGTGCCAGCAGCTTACAGTGGGACAGTCCGGCGGGCGAGCAGTACTTC.

The gene calls are TRBV6-1 and TRBJ1-2; D is ambiguous. The CDR3 loop spans 13 amino acids. V lost 8 bases and J lost 3, with 13 bases in between. Germline loops: CDR1 MNHNS, CDR2 SASEGT. The CDR3 DNA reads as TGTGCCAGCTATCCGAGGTGGGACTATGGCTACACCTTC. Its translation is CASYPRWDYGYTF.

V and J are TRBV25-1 and TRBJ2-3; D call uncertain. The CDR3 has 13 residues. Germline CDR1 and CDR2: MGHDK and SYGVNS. V lost 4 bases and J 1 base, leaving 6 bases between the germline ends. The CDR3 bases are TGTGCCAGCAGTGCCCAGGGCACAGATACGCAGTATTTT. It yields the protein CASSAQGTDTQYF. Looking up the rest from reference TRBV25-1 and TRBJ2-3 gives the full variable domain: EADIYQTPRYLVIGTGKKITLECSQTMGHDKMYWYQQDPGMELHLIHYSYGVNSTEKGDLSSESTVSRIRTEHFPLTLESARPSHTSQYLCASSAQGTDTQYFGPGTRLTVL.

This clone was found a few times. The chain combines TRBV6-1 with TRBJ1-5; D unresolved. The length of the CDR3 is 13 residues. From germline, CDR1 is MNHNS and CDR2 SASEGT. V lost 4 bases to trimming and J lost 9 bases, with 13 bases between them. The CDR3, as DNA: TGTGCCAGCAGTGGCGGCGAGCTACGGCCCCAGCATTTT. Protein: CASSGGELRPQHF.

The rearrangement uses TRBV18 and TRBJ1-3; D is perhaps TRBD1 (5 bases). Germline CDR1 reads KGHSH; CDR2 reads LQKENI. The CDR3 is made up of 16 amino acids. Trimming took 0 bases from V and 0 from J, leaving 9 bases between them. The CDR3 DNA reads as TGTGCCAGCTCACCACCTTCGGGGGGCTCTGGAAACACCATATATTTT. Protein sequence: CASSPPSGGSGNTIYF. The full variable domain, its missing parts supplied by reference TRBV18 and TRBJ1-3, is NAGVMQNPRHLVRRRGQEARLRCSPMKGHSHVYWYRQLPEEGLKFMVYLQKENIIDESGMPKERFSAEFPKEGPSILRIQQVVRGDSAAYFCASSPPSGGSGNTIYFGEGSWLTVV.

The chain recombines TRBV28 with TRBJ1-2; TRBD1 might be the D (6 bases). The CDR3 sequence is 14 residues long. Germline-derived CDR1 and CDR2 are MDHEN and SYDVKM. The germline V and J ends were trimmed by 7 bases and 5 bases, with 17 bases remaining between them. The CDR3: CASKRPDSVYGYTF. The DNA for the CDR3 is TGTGCCAGCAAACGTCCGGACAGTGTGTATGGCTACACCTTC.

The chain joins TRBV6-1 to TRBJ1-4; D unclear. The CDR3 totals 15 residues. Germline loops: CDR1 MNHNS, CDR2 SASEGT. V was pared by 7 bases and J by 7 bases, with 19 bases between. The chain's CDR3 is CASTRNGVDGEKLFF. CDR3 sequence (DNA): TGTGCCAGCACCCGAAACGGGGTAGACGGTGAAAAACTGTTTTTT.

The rearrangement uses TRBV25-1 and TRBJ2-5, with D possibly matching TRBD1 (6 bases). In germline, CDR1 is MGHDK, CDR2 SYGVNS. V lost 5 bases and J lost 4, with 11 bases in between. The CDR3 is made up of 13 amino acids. CDR3 in amino acids: CASSSGAGETQYF. CDR3 DNA sequence: TGTGCCAGCAGTTCAGGGGCAGGAGAGACCCAGTACTTC.

This chain connects TRBV6-1 to TRBJ2-7, with D maybe TRBD1 (5 bases). The CDR3 runs to 14 residues. Germline V CDR1 and CDR2: MNHNS, SASEGT. V was shortened by 5 bases and J by 0 bases, with 11 bases between the two germline ends. In DNA, the CDR3 is TGTGCCAGCAGTTCTGACAGATACTCCTACGAGCAGTACTTC. Translated: CASSSDRYSYEQYF.

This sequence joins TRBV4-2 and TRBJ1-5, with D unresolved. This CDR3 has 16 amino acids. CDR1 is LGHNA and CDR2 is YNFKEQ in the germline V gene. V lost 1 base to trimming and J lost 7 bases, with 17 bases between them. DNA of the CDR3: TGTGCCAGCAGCCAAGTTTGGAGGGAGGGATGGCAGCCCCAGCATTTT. Translating it yields CASSQVWREGWQPQHF.

This chain links TRBV13 with TRBJ2-3; 8 nucleotides match TRBD2. The CDR3 loop spans 14 amino acids. The V and J ends lost 3 bases and 8 bases, in that order; junction bases with no gene match: 7. Germline V gives CDR1 PRHDT, CDR2 FYEKMQ (reference sequence). The CDR3 region is CASSLAPAGGTQYF. The CDR3 bases are TGTGCCAGCAGCTTGGCCCCGGCGGGAGGTACGCAGTATTTT.

The chain couples TRBV4-1 to TRBJ2-7; perhaps TRBD1 as D (5 bases). Germline assignment: CDR1 MGHRA and CDR2 YSYEKL. Trimming stripped 4 bases from V and 4 bases from J, with 17 bases between. There are 15 residues in the CDR3. CDR3 protein: CASSPDQAGSYEQYF. The CDR3 DNA reads TGCGCCAGCAGCCCCGACCAGGCAGGGTCGTACGAGCAGTACTTC.

The chain couples TRBV29-1 to TRBJ1-4; no reliable D call. CDR1 and CDR2 (germline): SQVTM, ANQGSEA. The length of the CDR3 is 13 residues. Between the trimmed V and J ends, which lost 6 bases and 5 bases, there was a span of 13 bases. CDR3 sequence reads: CSVREGPNEKLFF. The CDR3 nucleotides read TGCAGCGTGAGGGAAGGACCCAATGAAAAACTGTTTTTT.